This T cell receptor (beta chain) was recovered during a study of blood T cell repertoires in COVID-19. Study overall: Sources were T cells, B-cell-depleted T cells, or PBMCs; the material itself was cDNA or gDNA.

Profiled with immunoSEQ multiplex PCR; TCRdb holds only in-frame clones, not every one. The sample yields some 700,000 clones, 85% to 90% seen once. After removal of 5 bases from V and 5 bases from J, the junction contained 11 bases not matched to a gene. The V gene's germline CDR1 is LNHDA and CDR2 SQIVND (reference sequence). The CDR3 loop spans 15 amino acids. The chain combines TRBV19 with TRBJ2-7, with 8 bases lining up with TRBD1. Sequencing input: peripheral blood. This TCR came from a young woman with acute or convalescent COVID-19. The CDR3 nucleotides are TGTGCCAGTAGTCCACAGACAGGGGCGGTGGACGAGCAGTACTTC. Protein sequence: CASSPQTGAVDEQYF.